Listed below are T cell receptor beta chains from one sample, sequenced in a study of human T cells and chemical hapten exposure. Using its own MiXCR run on the RACE reads, TCRdb lists one record per CDR3 protein. The repertoire consists of tens of thousands of distinct CDR3 sequences, with about 10% occurring once and the leading ten covering 1.7%. The specimen comprised whole blood, sampled in connection with sensitization to the hapten diphenylcyclopropenone (DPC). These receptors all stem from a woman aged 45-60 years with alopecia areata. Some clones in this sample may be carry-over from other donors' samples. Each CDR3 is given with its conserved first and last residue. The order of the fields is D gene, V gene, clone size, J gene, CDR3 DNA, CDR3 protein. The D gene is left open where the match is weak. The listing skips clone size in some rows; elsewhere it reads once, few, many or a size class.

TRBD1,TRBV28,few,TRBJ1-2,TGTGCCAGCAGTCCCTGGACAGGGAACTATGGCTACACCTTC,CASSPWTGNYGYTF
NA,TRBV6-6,NA,TRBJ1-3,TGTGCCAGCGCTAACGGAAACACCATATATTTT,CASANGNTIYF
NA,TRBV28,few,TRBJ1-1,TGTGCCAGCAGCTCCCCGGGGGGGAACACTGAAGCTTTCTTT,CASSSPGGNTEAFF
NA,TRBV4-3,NA,TRBJ1-5,TGCGCCAGCAGCCAAGATCTAAGGCAGGGCAGAAATCAGCCCCAGCATTTT,CASSQDLRQGRNQPQHF
NA,TRBV11-2,NA,TRBJ2-7,TGTGCCAGCAGCGTACCGGGATCCTCCTACGAGCAGTACTTC,CASSVPGSSYEQYF
NA,TRBV6-1,many,TRBJ1-2,TGTGCCAGCAGTGAACCCGCCAGTTGGTATGGCTACACCTTC,CASSEPASWYGYTF
NA,TRBV6-2/TRBV6-3,many,TRBJ1-6,TGTGCCAGCAGTTACATCCCGGGGAACTATAATTCACCCCTCCACTTT,CASSYIPGNYNSPLHF
TRBD1,TRBV20-1,few,TRBJ2-1,TGCAGTGCTAGGCAGGGGGCTTATGAGCAGTTCTTC,CSARQGAYEQFF
NA,TRBV5-1,few,TRBJ1-3,TGCGCCAGCGCGCTCGGGGTAGGATACTCTGGAAACACCATATATTTT,CASALGVGYSGNTIYF
TRBD1,TRBV7-2,few,TRBJ1-6,TGTGCCAGCAGCTCCTACAGGGGAGGAGGTTCACCCCTCCACTTT,CASSSYRGGGSPLHF
TRBD1,TRBV29-1,NA,TRBJ1-6,TGCAGCGCTTGGGACAGTCTATCCCTCCACTTT,CSAWDSLSLHF
NA,TRBV2,NA,TRBJ2-2,TGTGCCAGCAGTGAAGCGCTTGCCGGCGACGGGGAGCTGTTTTTT,CASSEALAGDGELFF
TRBD1,TRBV11-2,few,TRBJ2-7,TGTGCCAGCAGCTTAGCCGCACAGGGGAGCTTCTACGAGCAGTACTTC,CASSLAAQGSFYEQYF
NA,TRBV18,few,TRBJ1-1,TGTGCCAGCTCACAGGTACGGGGAGGCACTGAAGCTTTCTTT,CASSQVRGGTEAFF
NA,TRBV10-2,NA,TRBJ2-3,TGCGCCAGCAGTGATCCGGGGGCTACCACAGATACGCAGTATTTT,CASSDPGATTDTQYF
NA,TRBV5-1,NA,TRBJ2-5,TGCGCCAGCAGCATGGACTCATCGAATCAAGAGACCCAGTACTTC,CASSMDSSNQETQYF
NA,TRBV9,NA,TRBJ1-6,TGTGCCAGCAGCGTAGTGGGGAATTCACCCCTCCACTTT,CASSVVGNSPLHF
NA,TRBV6-5,NA,TRBJ2-3,TGTGCCAGCATGGAACGTCTTAGCACAGATACGCAGTATTTT,CASMERLSTDTQYF
NA,TRBV3-1,few,TRBJ1-2,TGTGCCAGCAGCCAAGACACAGGTTACGGCTACACCTTC,CASSQDTGYGYTF
NA,TRBV21-1,NA,TRBJ1-6,TGTGCCGGCAGCAAAAAAAGGTGGACGGGACAGAATTCACCCCTCCACTTT,CAGSKKRWTGQNSPLHF
TRBD1,TRBV12-3/TRBV12-4,few,TRBJ2-5,TGTGCCAGCAGTTTCATGGGACAGGGAGAGACCCAGTACTTC,CASSFMGQGETQYF
NA,TRBV5-1,few,TRBJ2-5,TGCGCCAGCAACACCGGCAGGGGGCCGGGAGGAGAGACCCAGTACTTC,CASNTGRGPGGETQYF
NA,TRBV2,few,TRBJ2-5,TGTGCCAGCAGTGAAGGACAGGTCCCCACAGGAACCCAGTACTTC,CASSEGQVPTGTQYF
TRBD1,TRBV5-6,NA,TRBJ2-7,TGTGCCAGCAGCTTACCCCACGACAGGGAGTACGAGCAGTACTTC,CASSLPHDREYEQYF
NA,TRBV20-1,NA,TRBJ1-5,TGCAGTGCTAGAGTCCCGCAGTCGAGCAATCAGCCCCAGCATTTT,CSARVPQSSNQPQHF
TRBD1,TRBV29-1,many,TRBJ1-1,TGCAGCGTTGCTCAGGGGGGACGGGTGAACACTGAAGCTTTCTTT,CSVAQGGRVNTEAFF
NA,TRBV7-9,few,TRBJ1-2,TGTGCCAGCAGCTCCACAGCCTTGTTTGACTACACCTTC,CASSSTALFDYTF
TRBD1,TRBV7-6,many,TRBJ1-5,TGTGCCAGCAGCTCGATGTCAGGGGGAAATCAGCCCCAGCATTTT,CASSSMSGGNQPQHF
NA,TRBV6-2/TRBV6-3,many,TRBJ1-5,TGTGCCAGCAGTTACTCGAGGGCAGGGGGCAATCAGCCCCAGCATTTT,CASSYSRAGGNQPQHF
NA,TRBV29-1,few,TRBJ2-4,TGCAGCGTTGAAGAGCTCAACCTGAACGGGCCCGACCGAGTGGCCAAAAACATTCAGTACTTC,CSVEELNLNGPDRVAKNIQYF
TRBD1,TRBV11-3,many,TRBJ2-1,TGTGCCAGCAGCCTTGACAGGGGGGTACGTGAGCAGTTCTTC,CASSLDRGVREQFF
NA,TRBV20-1,few,TRBJ1-3,TGCAGTGCCAGAAAGATTGGCCGGGGATTCTCTGGAAACACCATATATTTT,CSARKIGRGFSGNTIYF
NA,TRBV20-1,few,TRBJ1-5,TGCAGTGGGGCAGGGGGCAATCAGCCCCAGCATTTT,CSGAGGNQPQHF
NA,TRBV6-1,NA,TRBJ1-5,TGTGCCAGCAGTGAGGGGAGACAGCCCCAGCATTTT,CASSEGRQPQHF
NA,TRBV3-1,many,TRBJ1-5,TGTGCCAGCAGCCAAGGACCAGTAAATCAGCCCCAGCATTTT,CASSQGPVNQPQHF
NA,TRBV7-9,few,TRBJ2-3,TGTGCCAGCAGCTTTAGGGCCGGAGTGGCAGATACGCAGTATTTT,CASSFRAGVADTQYF
TRBD1,TRBV4-2,many,TRBJ1-2,TGTGCCAGCAGCCGGGACAGTAGATATGGCTACACCTTC,CASSRDSRYGYTF
NA,TRBV25-1,many,TRBJ1-6,TGTGCCAGCAGTGGCCAACTGAATTCACCCCTCCACTTT,CASSGQLNSPLHF
NA,TRBV13,few,TRBJ2-2,TGTGCCAGCAGCTCCCGGGCCCAAAGGGGATCAAACACCGGGGAGCTGTTTTTT,CASSSRAQRGSNTGELFF
TRBD1,TRBV23-1,many,TRBJ2-7,TGCGCCAGCAGTCAATCTAAAAGAAAGACAGGGGCCCCGACCGGGGTGGACGAGCAGTACTTC,CASSQSKRKTGAPTGVDEQYF
TRBD2,TRBV7-2,few,TRBJ2-1,TGTGCCAGCAGCTTCGGTCCCGGGACTAGATCGATGTCCTACAATGAGCAGTTCTTC,CASSFGPGTRSMSYNEQFF
NA,TRBV7-2,many,TRBJ1-1,TGTGCCAGCAGCCCATTCTTTAGGGCTGAAGCTTTCTTT,CASSPFFRAEAFF
NA,TRBV29-1,many,TRBJ1-5,TGCAGCGTTGCCCAGGGACTCGATCAGCCCCAGCATTTT,CSVAQGLDQPQHF
TRBD1,TRBV6-6,NA,TRBJ2-7,TGTGCCAGCAGTTACACAGGGGGCGAGCAGTACTTC,CASSYTGGEQYF
NA,TRBV9,NA,TRBJ2-1,TGTGCCAGCAGCTTAAGGACCAATTACAATGAGCAGTTCTTC,CASSLRTNYNEQFF